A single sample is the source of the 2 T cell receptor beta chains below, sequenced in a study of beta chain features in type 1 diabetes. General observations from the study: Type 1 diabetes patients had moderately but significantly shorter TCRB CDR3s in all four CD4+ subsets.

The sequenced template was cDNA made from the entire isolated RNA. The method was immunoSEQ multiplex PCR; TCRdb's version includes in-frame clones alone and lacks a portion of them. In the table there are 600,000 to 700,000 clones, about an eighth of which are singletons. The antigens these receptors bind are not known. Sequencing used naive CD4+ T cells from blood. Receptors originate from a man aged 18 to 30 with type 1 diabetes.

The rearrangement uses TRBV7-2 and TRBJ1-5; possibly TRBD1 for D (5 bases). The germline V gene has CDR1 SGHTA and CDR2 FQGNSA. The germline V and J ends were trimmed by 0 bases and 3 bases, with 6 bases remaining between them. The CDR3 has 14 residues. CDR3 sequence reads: CASSLARDNQPQHF. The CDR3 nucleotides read TGTGCCAGCAGCTTAGCCAGGGACAATCAGCCCCAGCATTTT.

CDR3 sequence: CASRGTGALAEAFF. CDR3 nucleotides: TGTGCCAGCAGGGGAACAGGGGCCTTAGCTGAAGCTTTCTTT. V gene TRBV7-9 combines with J gene TRBJ1-1, with 7 bases matching TRBD1. The germline CDR1 and CDR2 sequences are SEHNR and FQNEAQ (reference sequence). J lost 6 bases, V lost 6 bases, and 10 bases had no gene match. The CDR3 loop spans 14 amino acids.